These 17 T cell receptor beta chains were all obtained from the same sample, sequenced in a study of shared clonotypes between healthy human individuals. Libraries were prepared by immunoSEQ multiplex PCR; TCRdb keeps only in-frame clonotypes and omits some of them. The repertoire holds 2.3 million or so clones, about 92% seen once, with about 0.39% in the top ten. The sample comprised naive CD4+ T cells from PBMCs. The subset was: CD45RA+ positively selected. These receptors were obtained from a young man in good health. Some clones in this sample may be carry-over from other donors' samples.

The CDR3 sequence is CASSLAGSSYEQYF. DNA of the CDR3: TGTGCCAGCAGCTTAGCCGGGAGCTCCTACGAGCAGTACTTC. The V and J genes are TRBV11-3 and TRBJ2-7; the D gene is possibly TRBD2 (6 bases). V was cut by 1 base and J by 0 bases, with 7 bases left in between. CDR1 and CDR2 from the germline V gene are SGHNT and YENEEA. This CDR3 is 14 amino acids long.

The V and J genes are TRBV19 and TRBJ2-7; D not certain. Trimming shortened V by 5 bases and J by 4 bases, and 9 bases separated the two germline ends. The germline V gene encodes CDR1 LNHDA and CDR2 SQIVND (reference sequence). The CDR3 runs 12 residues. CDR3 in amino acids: CASSDAWYEQYF. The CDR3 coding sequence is TGTGCCAGTAGTGATGCGTGGTACGAGCAGTACTTC.

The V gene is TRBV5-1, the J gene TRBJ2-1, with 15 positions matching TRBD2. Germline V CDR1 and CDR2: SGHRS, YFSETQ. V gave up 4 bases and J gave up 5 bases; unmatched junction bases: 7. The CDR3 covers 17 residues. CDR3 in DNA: TGCGCCAGCAGCACGGGACTAGCGGGAGGTGTCAACAATGAGCAGTTCTTC. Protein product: CASSTGLAGGVNNEQFF.

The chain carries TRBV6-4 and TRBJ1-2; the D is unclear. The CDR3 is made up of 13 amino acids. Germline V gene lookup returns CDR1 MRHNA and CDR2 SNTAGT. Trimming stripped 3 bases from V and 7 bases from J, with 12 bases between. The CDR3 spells CASSEEGFGGYTF. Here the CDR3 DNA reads TGTGCCAGCAGTGAGGAGGGTTTTGGTGGCTACACCTTC.

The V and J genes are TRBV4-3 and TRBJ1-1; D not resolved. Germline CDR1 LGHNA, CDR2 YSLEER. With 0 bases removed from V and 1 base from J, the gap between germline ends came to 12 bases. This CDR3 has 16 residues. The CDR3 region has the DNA TGCGCCAGCAGCCAAGAACCGGGCAGGCGGAACACTGAAGCTTTCTTT. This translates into CASSQEPGRRNTEAFF.

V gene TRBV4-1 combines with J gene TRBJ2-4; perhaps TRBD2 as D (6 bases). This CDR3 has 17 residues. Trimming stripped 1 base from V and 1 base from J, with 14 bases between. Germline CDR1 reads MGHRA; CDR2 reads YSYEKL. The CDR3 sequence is CASSQGRGLPAKNIQYF. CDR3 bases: TGCGCCAGCAGCCAAGGGAGGGGATTGCCCGCCAAAAACATTCAGTACTTC.

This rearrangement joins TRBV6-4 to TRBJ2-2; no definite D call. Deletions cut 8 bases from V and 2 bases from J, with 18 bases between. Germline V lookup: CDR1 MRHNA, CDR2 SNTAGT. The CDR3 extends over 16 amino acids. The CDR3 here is CASPLPDPRNTGELFF. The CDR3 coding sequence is TGTGCCAGCCCTTTGCCTGATCCCCGAAACACCGGGGAGCTGTTTTTT.

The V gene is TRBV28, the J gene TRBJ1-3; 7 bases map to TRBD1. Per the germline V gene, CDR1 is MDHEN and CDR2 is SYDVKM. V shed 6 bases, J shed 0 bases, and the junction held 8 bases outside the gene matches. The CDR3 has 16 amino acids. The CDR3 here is CASSPYRGSSGNTIYF. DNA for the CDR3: TGTGCCAGCAGCCCCTACAGGGGAAGCTCTGGAAACACCATATATTTT.

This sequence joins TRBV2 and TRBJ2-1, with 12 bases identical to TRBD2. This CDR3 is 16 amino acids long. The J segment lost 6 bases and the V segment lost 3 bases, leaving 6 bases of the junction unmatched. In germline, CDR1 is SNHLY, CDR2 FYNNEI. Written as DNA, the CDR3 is TGTGCCAGCAGTGACCTTCTAGCGGGAGGGGGCAATGAGCAGTTCTTC. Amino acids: CASSDLLAGGGNEQFF.

The DNA of the CDR3 is TGCGCCAGCAGCTTAGAACAGGGGCGGTACGAGCAGTACTTC. This gives the protein CASSLEQGRYEQYF. V and J are TRBV5-1 and TRBJ2-7; 7 bases agree with TRBD1. This CDR3 comprises 14 residues. With V trimmed by 2 bases and J by 4 bases, 6 bases remained unmatched. CDR1 and CDR2 from the germline V gene are SGHRS and YFSETQ. Full variable domain (remainder filled in from reference TRBV5-1 and TRBJ2-7): KAGVTQTPRYLIKTRGQQVTLSCSPISGHRSVSWYQQTPGQGLQFLFEYFSETQRNKGNFPGRFSGRQFSNSRSEMNVSTLELGDSALYLCASSLEQGRYEQYFGPGTRLTVT.

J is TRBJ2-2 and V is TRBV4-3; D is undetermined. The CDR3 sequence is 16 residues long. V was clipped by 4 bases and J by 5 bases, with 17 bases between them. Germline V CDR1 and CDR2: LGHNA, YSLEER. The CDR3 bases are TGCGCCAGCAGCCCTTCCGGGTCCCCCCGAACCGGGGAGCTGTTTTTT. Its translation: CASSPSGSPRTGELFF.

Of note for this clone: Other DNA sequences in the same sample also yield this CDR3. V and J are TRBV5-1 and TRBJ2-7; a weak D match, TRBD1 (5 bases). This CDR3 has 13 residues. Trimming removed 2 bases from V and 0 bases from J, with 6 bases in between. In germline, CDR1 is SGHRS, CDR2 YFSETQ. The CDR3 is CASSFQGSYEQYF. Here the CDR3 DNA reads TGCGCCAGCAGCTTCCAGGGCTCCTACGAGCAGTACTTC.

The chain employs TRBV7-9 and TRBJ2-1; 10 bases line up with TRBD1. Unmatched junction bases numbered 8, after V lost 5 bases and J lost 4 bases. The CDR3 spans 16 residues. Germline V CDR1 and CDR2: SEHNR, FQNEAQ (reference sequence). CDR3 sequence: CASSHRDRGLYNEQFF. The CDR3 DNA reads TGTGCCAGCAGCCACCGGGACAGGGGATTGTACAATGAGCAGTTCTTC.

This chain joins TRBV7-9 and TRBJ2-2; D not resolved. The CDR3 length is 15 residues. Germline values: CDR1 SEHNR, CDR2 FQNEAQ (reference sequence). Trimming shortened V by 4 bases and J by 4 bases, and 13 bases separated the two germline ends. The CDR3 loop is CASSYGLIRTGELFF. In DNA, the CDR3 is TGTGCCAGCAGCTACGGGCTAATCCGCACCGGGGAGCTGTTTTTT.

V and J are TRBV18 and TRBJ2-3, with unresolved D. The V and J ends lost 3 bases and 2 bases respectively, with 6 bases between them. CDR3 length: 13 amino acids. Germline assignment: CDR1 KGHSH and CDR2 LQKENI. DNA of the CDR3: TGTGCCAGCTCACCGCTCCCCACAGATACGCAGTATTTT. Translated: CASSPLPTDTQYF.

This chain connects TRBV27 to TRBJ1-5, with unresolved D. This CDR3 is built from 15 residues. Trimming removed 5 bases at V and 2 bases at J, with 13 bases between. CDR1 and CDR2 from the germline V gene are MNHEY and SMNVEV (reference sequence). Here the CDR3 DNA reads TGTGCCAGCAGTCCCCGTCGAGGAGGCAATCAGCCCCAGCATTTT. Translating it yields CASSPRRGGNQPQHF.

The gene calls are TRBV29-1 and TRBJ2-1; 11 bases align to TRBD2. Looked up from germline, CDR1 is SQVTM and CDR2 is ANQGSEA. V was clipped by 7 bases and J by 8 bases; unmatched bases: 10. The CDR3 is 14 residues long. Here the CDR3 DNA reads TGCAGCGCTCACCCGGGACTAGCGGTCGATGAGCAGTTCTTC. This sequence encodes CSAHPGLAVDEQFF.